The entry below gives a single TCR beta chain sequence along with its context. The antigen remains undetermined. TCRdb processed the 5' RACE reads anew with MiXCR; each CDR3 protein has one entry. The sample has around 45,000 distinct CDR3 sequences, 9.5% seen once. These data come from a study of T-cell memory formation after mild COVID-19. Whole-study results and caveats: While clones contracting from day 15 to 85 were balanced between CD4 and CD8, later expanders leaned CD4+. Memory sampled before infection contained some responding clones, suggesting cross-reactive memory joined.

The germline gives CDR1 SGHRS, CDR2 YFSETQ. V trimming: 4 bases; J trimming: 5 bases; junction bases outside the gene matches: 4. The CDR3 loop spans 14 amino acids. The sequence derives from an adult woman who had mild COVID-19 (a few samples of this study predate the infection). Cell type and time point are not known. Sample: PBMCs or a T cell subset sorted from them (not recorded which). The chain combines TRBV5-1 with TRBJ1-2, with TRBD1 matching over 11 bases. The CDR3 nucleotides are TGCGCCAGCAGCGGACAGGGGGCAAGATATGGCTACACCTTC. Protein: CASSGQGARYGYTF.